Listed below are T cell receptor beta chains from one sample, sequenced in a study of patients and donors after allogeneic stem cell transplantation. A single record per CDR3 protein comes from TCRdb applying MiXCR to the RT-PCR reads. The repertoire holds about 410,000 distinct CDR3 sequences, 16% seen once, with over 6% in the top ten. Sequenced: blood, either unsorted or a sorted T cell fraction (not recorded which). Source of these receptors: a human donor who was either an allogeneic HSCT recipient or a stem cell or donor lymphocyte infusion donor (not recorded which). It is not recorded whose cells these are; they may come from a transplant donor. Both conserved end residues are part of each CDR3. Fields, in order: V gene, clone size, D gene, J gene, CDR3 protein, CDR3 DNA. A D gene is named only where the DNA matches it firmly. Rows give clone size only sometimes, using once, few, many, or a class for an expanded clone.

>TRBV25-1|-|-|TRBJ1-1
CASRAPGVGTEAFF
TGTGCCAGCAGGGCTCCGGGGGTGGGGACTGAAGCTTTCTTT
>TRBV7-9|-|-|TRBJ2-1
CASSPPFGGLHNEQFF
TGTGCCAGCAGCCCCCCATTCGGGGGGCTACACAATGAGCAGTTCTTC
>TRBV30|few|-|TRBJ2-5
CAWADGGPKTQYF
TGTGCCTGGGCTGATGGGGGGCCGAAGACCCAGTACTTC
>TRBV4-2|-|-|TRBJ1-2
CASSLYYGYTF
TGTGCCAGCAGTCTTTACTATGGCTACACCTTC
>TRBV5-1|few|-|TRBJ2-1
CASTAKGDSYNEQFF
TGCGCCAGCACCGCGAAGGGGGACTCCTACAATGAGCAGTTCTTC
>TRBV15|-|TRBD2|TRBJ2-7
CATSRDDTSGIHEQYF
TGTGCCACCAGCAGAGATGATACTAGCGGGATCCACGAGCAGTACTTC
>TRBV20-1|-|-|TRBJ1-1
CSARTGGMNTEAFF
TGCAGTGCTAGAACGGGGGGGATGAACACTGAAGCTTTCTTT
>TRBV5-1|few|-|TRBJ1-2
CASSLAQYGYTF
TGCGCCAGCAGCTTGGCACAGTATGGCTACACCTTC
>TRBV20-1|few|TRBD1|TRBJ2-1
CSAQTGSSYNEQFF
TGCAGTGCTCAGACAGGGTCCTCCTACAATGAGCAGTTCTTC
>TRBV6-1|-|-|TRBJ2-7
CASSARGKGIYEQYF
TGTGCCAGCAGTGCCCGGGGCAAGGGTATCTACGAGCAGTACTTC